This TCR beta chain was sequenced in a study of shared clonotypes between healthy human individuals. Broader study findings: Generation probabilities were higher for clonotypes shared across all four sorted-subset donors than for unshared ones.

To note about this clone: Its antigen is unidentified.

TCRdb keeps only in-frame clones here, not all; method: immunoSEQ multiplex PCR. Among 2 million to 3 million clones listed, over 85% were seen once. The sequence came from a young man in good health. Some clones in this sample may be carry-over from other donors' samples. The sample consisted of naive CD4+ T cells from PBMCs. As for subset: CD45RA+ positively selected.

CDR3 nucleotides: TGTGCCATCAGCCCTAGCGGGGAGCAGTTCTTC. It translates to CAISPSGEQFF. This chain links TRBV10-3 with TRBJ2-1, with TRBD2 matching over 8 bases. Germline loops: CDR1 ENHRY, CDR2 SYGVKD. Losses at the gene ends were 6 bases for V and 10 bases for J; bases not matched to a gene: 2. There are 11 residues in the CDR3.